One and the same sample provided the 25 T cell receptor beta chains below, sequenced in a study of blood T cell repertoires in COVID-19 (dated by TCRdb to about 2020). Preparation of the library involved the immunoSEQ multiplex PCR assay. In its TCRdb copy, this immuneACCESS table keeps in-frame sequences only and misses some clones. Where compared with another copy, unresolved V genes explain less than half of these, and the others have no known cause. The sample contains 150,000 to 200,000 clones, about 90% of them found a single time. Together, the top ten hold approximately 5% of the sample. The specimen sequenced was peripheral blood. The receptors shown here come from a man aged 25-45 years with COVID-19, enrolled during active disease.

The genes are TRBV19 and TRBJ1-5, with 12 bases matching TRBD1. V trimming: 8 bases; J trimming: 0 bases; junction bases outside the gene matches: 5. The CDR3 covers 16 residues. Per the germline V gene, CDR1 is LNHDA and CDR2 is SQIVND (reference sequence). Here the CDR3 reads CASRDRGLFSNQPQHF. In DNA, the CDR3 is TGTGCCAGTCGGGACAGGGGGCTTTTTAGCAATCAGCCCCAGCATTTT.

The chain uses TRBV28 and TRBJ2-1; 8 bases agree with TRBD2. V lost 10 bases and J lost 2; bases outside the gene matches: 7. The germline gives CDR1 MDHEN, CDR2 SYDVKM. This CDR3 contains 14 residues. The CDR3 is CAITRLAPYNEQFF. Written as DNA, the CDR3 is TGTGCCATCACAAGACTAGCGCCCTACAATGAGCAGTTCTTC.

V gene TRBV5-4 combines with J gene TRBJ1-2; TRBD1 aligns across 8 bases. Germline V CDR1 and CDR2: SGHNT, YYREEE (reference sequence). Losses at the gene ends were 2 bases for V and 7 bases for J; bases not matched to a gene: 7. This CDR3 has 14 residues. The DNA for the CDR3 is TGTGCCAGCAGCTTTGGCAGGGGGCAAGGTGGCTACACCTTC. This codes for CASSFGRGQGGYTF.

The V gene is TRBV7-8, the J gene TRBJ2-2, with 11 positions matching TRBD2. V lost 3 bases and J lost 4; bases outside the gene matches: 7. The CDR3 length is 17 residues. Germline V gene data show CDR1 as SGHVS and CDR2 as FQNEAQ. The CDR3: CASSFRDSGRATGELFF. The DNA of the CDR3 is TGTGCCAGCAGCTTTCGGGATAGCGGGAGGGCCACCGGGGAGCTGTTTTTT.

V is TRBV6-2 or TRBV6-3 and J is TRBJ2-3, with 9 bases aligning to TRBD1. The CDR3 runs to 15 residues. The germline V gene has CDR1 MNHEY and CDR2 SVGEGT. V lost 5 bases and J lost 0; bases outside the gene matches: 3. The CDR3 DNA is TGTGCCAGCAGTCAGGGACAGGGAAGCACAGATACGCAGTATTTT. It specifies CASSQGQGSTDTQYF.

The gene calls are TRBV28 and TRBJ2-5; D is possibly TRBD2 (6 bases). Germline V CDR1 and CDR2: MDHEN, SYDVKM. V was cut by 6 bases and J by 4 bases, with 18 bases left in between. This CDR3 has 15 amino acids. The CDR3 sequence is CASSLNPGGGETQYF. CDR3 nucleotides: TGTGCCAGCAGCTTAAACCCCGGGGGAGGAGAGACCCAGTACTTC.

The V call is TRBV28, the J call TRBJ1-5; D unclear. V was clipped by 2 bases and J by 2 bases, with 13 bases between them. The germline V gene encodes CDR1 MDHEN and CDR2 SYDVKM. CDR3 size: 16 residues. This CDR3 is CASSLVESVGNQPQHF. The DNA of the CDR3 is TGTGCCAGCAGTTTAGTCGAGTCGGTGGGCAATCAGCCCCAGCATTTT.

The chain links TRBV18 to TRBJ1-1; the D is unclear. The CDR3 sequence is 15 residues long. V lost 2 bases to trimming and J lost 0 bases, with 10 bases between them. Per germline, CDR1 KGHSH and CDR2 LQKENI. The CDR3 reads CASSPNSNMNTEAFF. The DNA for the CDR3 is TGTGCCAGCTCACCAAACAGTAATATGAACACTGAAGCTTTCTTT.

The chain joins TRBV11-2 to TRBJ2-2, with 9 bases matching TRBD1. The germline CDR1 and CDR2 sequences are SGHAT and FQNNGV. The CDR3 is 16 amino acids. Losses at the gene ends were 5 bases for V and 2 bases for J; bases not matched to a gene: 6. This CDR3 is CASSLPGQGNTGELFF. In DNA, the CDR3 is TGTGCCAGCAGCCTCCCGGGACAGGGAAACACCGGGGAGCTGTTTTTT. Looking up the rest from reference TRBV11-2 and TRBJ2-2 gives the full variable domain: EAGVAQSPRYKIIEKRQSVAFWCNPISGHATLYWYQQILGQGPKLLIQFQNNGVVDDSQLPKDRFSAERLKGVDSTLKIQPAKLEDSAVYLCASSLPGQGNTGELFFGEGSRLTVL.

V usage is TRBV6-5 and J usage is TRBJ1-1; possibly TRBD1 for D (5 bases). V lost 2 bases and J lost 3, with 10 bases in between. CDR3 length: 14 residues. CDR1 MNHEY and CDR2 SVGAGI come from the germline V gene. CDR3 amino acids: CASSYQGMHTEAFF. CDR3 DNA sequence: TGTGCCAGCAGTTACCAGGGTATGCACACTGAAGCTTTCTTT.

V and J are TRBV9 and TRBJ2-1, with TRBD2 matching 8 bases. Germline V gives CDR1 SGDLS, CDR2 YYNGEE. The J segment lost 3 bases and the V segment lost 4 bases, leaving 3 bases of the junction unmatched. CDR3 length: 14 amino acids. The CDR3 DNA follows: TGTGCCAGCAGCCAGACTAGCGTCTACAATGAGCAGTTCTTC. As protein: CASSQTSVYNEQFF. The whole variable domain, remainder taken from reference TRBV9 and TRBJ2-1, is DSGVTQTPKHLITATGQRVTLRCSPRSGDLSVYWYQQSLDQGLQFLIQYYNGEERAKGNILERFSAQQFPDLHSELNLSSLELGDSALYFCASSQTSVYNEQFFGPGTRLTVL.

The chain couples TRBV28 to TRBJ2-7; 8 bases fit TRBD1. V shed 6 bases, J shed 3 bases, and the junction held 7 bases outside the gene matches. This CDR3 region has 14 residues. In germline, CDR1 is MDHEN, CDR2 SYDVKM. The CDR3 sequence is CASSRRDRYYEQYF. Written as DNA, the CDR3 is TGTGCCAGCAGCCGCCGGGACAGGTACTACGAGCAGTACTTC.

This clone was seen more than once but under ten times. The V call is TRBV9, the J call TRBJ2-7; 10 nucleotides line up with TRBD2. Germline trimming cut 3 bases from V and 4 bases from J; bases unmatched to any gene: 7. The germline V gene has CDR1 SGDLS and CDR2 YYNGEE. The CDR3 is made up of 15 amino acids. The CDR3 sequence is CASSALAGESYEQYF. Here the CDR3 DNA reads TGTGCCAGCAGCGCCCTAGCGGGAGAATCGTACGAGCAGTACTTC.

V gene TRBV29-1 combines with J gene TRBJ2-5, with TRBD2 matching 13 bases. J was trimmed by 5 bases and V by 4 bases; bases with no gene match: 7. In germline, CDR1 is SQVTM, CDR2 ANQGSEA. The CDR3 length is 15 residues. The CDR3 DNA reads as TGCAGCGTTGTGCCGGGACTAGCGGGATATGAGACCCAGTACTTC. Amino acids: CSVVPGLAGYETQYF.

The chain recombines TRBV29-1 with TRBJ2-1; no firm D call. This CDR3 is built from 12 residues. V gave up 7 bases and J gave up 2 bases, with 9 bases separating them. Per the germline V gene, CDR1 is SQVTM and CDR2 is ANQGSEA. CDR3 residues: CSGATTYNEQFF. In DNA, the CDR3 is TGCAGCGGAGCAACGACCTACAATGAGCAGTTCTTC.

This chain uses TRBV7-9 with TRBJ1-6, with 10 nucleotides matching TRBD1. V lost 8 bases to trimming and J lost 10 bases; unmatched junction nucleotides: 5. In germline, CDR1 is SEHNR, CDR2 FQNEAQ (reference sequence). The CDR3 covers 13 residues. This chain's CDR3 is CASGDRGGSPLHF. The DNA of the CDR3 is TGTGCCAGCGGGGACAGGGGAGGATCACCCCTCCACTTT.

The chain combines TRBV6-5 with TRBJ1-1; TRBD1 matches at 8 bases. V shed 5 bases and J 6 bases; nucleotides not matched to a gene: 5. The CDR3 extends over 13 amino acids. Looked up from germline, CDR1 is MNHEY and CDR2 is SVGAGI. This chain's CDR3 is CASSTTGGPEAFF. In DNA form, the CDR3 reads TGTGCCAGCAGTACTACAGGGGGACCTGAAGCTTTCTTT.

This sequence joins TRBV7-2 and TRBJ2-6, with D possibly being TRBD2 (5 bases). This CDR3 is built from 14 residues. The ends were cut back, 5 bases at V and 2 bases at J, with 7 bases in the middle. Germline values: CDR1 SGHTA, CDR2 FQGNSA. CDR3 sequence (DNA): TGTGCCAGCAGCCGGGGTACTGGGGCCAACGTCCTGACTTTC. It encodes CASSRGTGANVLTF.

This clone was seen only once. The V and J genes are TRBV6-2 or TRBV6-3 and TRBJ1-1; D is unclear. The CDR3 covers 14 residues. The V and J ends lost 0 bases and 1 base respectively, with 6 bases between them. Germline V CDR1 and CDR2: MNHEY, SVGEGT. CDR3 DNA sequence: TGTGCCAGCAGTTACTCAGCAGGGAACACTGAAGCTTTCTTT. Translated, it gives CASSYSAGNTEAFF.

This clone was observed a single time. J is TRBJ1-4 and V is TRBV2; D remains unclear. Germline lookup yields CDR1 SNHLY and CDR2 FYNNEI. CDR3 length: 14 amino acids. V was clipped by 1 base and J by 8 bases, with 11 bases between them. CDR3 region: CASSEEIFGEKLFF. The CDR3 coding sequence is TGTGCCAGCAGTGAAGAGATCTTCGGGGAAAAACTGTTTTTT.

The V and J genes are TRBV9 and TRBJ2-2; TRBD1 matches at 7 bases. The germline CDR1 and CDR2 sequences are SGDLS and YYNGEE. This CDR3 is 15 amino acids long. The junction had 4 bases not matched to a gene; V was cut back by 3 bases and J by 2 bases. The CDR3 loop is CASSAQGTNTGELFF. CDR3 coding DNA: TGTGCCAGCAGCGCACAGGGGACCAACACCGGGGAGCTGTTTTTT. The entire variable domain, with the rest obtained from reference TRBV9 and TRBJ2-2, is as follows: DSGVTQTPKHLITATGQRVTLRCSPRSGDLSVYWYQQSLDQGLQFLIQYYNGEERAKGNILERFSAQQFPDLHSELNLSSLELGDSALYFCASSAQGTNTGELFFGEGSRLTVL.

The gene calls are TRBV28 and TRBJ2-7; weak D call: TRBD2 (5 bases). The germline V gene has CDR1 MDHEN and CDR2 SYDVKM. Between the trimmed V and J ends, which lost 1 base and 9 bases, there was a span of 13 bases. This CDR3 contains 13 residues. DNA for the CDR3: TGTGCCAGCAGTTTATTAAACCCCGCGGGGCAGTACTTC. This gives the protein CASSLLNPAGQYF.

This clone was recorded a few times. J is TRBJ2-1 and V is TRBV4-2; 11 bases agree with TRBD2. Per the germline V gene, CDR1 is LGHNA and CDR2 is YNFKEQ. The CDR3 sequence is 15 residues long. The trim removed 4 bases at V and 6 bases at J, leaving 5 bases unmatched. CDR3 amino acids: CASSPLAGGSNEQFF. In DNA, the CDR3 is TGTGCCAGCAGCCCCCTAGCGGGAGGAAGCAATGAGCAGTTCTTC.

The chain combines TRBV19 with TRBJ2-7; D unresolved. Trimming pared 1 base from V and 4 bases from J, leaving 8 bases between. The germline V gene encodes CDR1 LNHDA and CDR2 SQIVND (reference sequence). There are 13 residues in the CDR3. CDR3 sequence: CASSIGVGYEQYF. DNA for the CDR3: TGTGCCAGTAGTATAGGCGTCGGGTACGAGCAGTACTTC.

This sequence joins TRBV27 and TRBJ2-6, with D uncertain. The germline V and J ends were trimmed by 5 bases and 0 bases, with 5 bases remaining between them. Germline CDR1 is MNHEY and CDR2 is SMNVEV (reference sequence). CDR3 length: 14 residues. CDR3 region: CASSKLSGANVLTF. CDR3 nucleotides: TGTGCCAGCAGTAAACTCTCTGGGGCCAACGTCCTGACTTTC.